A selection of T cell receptor beta chains follows, all from one sample in a study of shared clonotypes between healthy human individuals. Sequencing used immunoSEQ multiplex PCR; TCRdb keeps in-frame clones, though not all of them. This table has millions of clones, 85% to 95% appearing once. The sequencing sample was made of naive CD8+ T cells from PBMCs. These receptors were taken from a man aged 18 to 30 in good health. Some clones in this sample may be carry-over from other donors' samples. Each CDR3 is given with its conserved first and last residue.

V,J,CDR3
TRBV7-9,TRBJ1-1,CASSSQGVYTEAFF
TRBV9,TRBJ2-3,CASSGLSGTSVDTQYF
TRBV12-5,TRBJ2-3,CASATSGAGTDTQYF
TRBV9,TRBJ2-7,CASSVGRDEQYF
TRBV13,TRBJ2-3,CASSIQEALGWTDTQYF
TRBV6-5,TRBJ2-4,CASSYLQGAGIQYF
TRBV7-9,TRBJ1-1,CASSFVARGTEAFF
TRBV29-1,TRBJ1-1,CSVEEGEAFF
TRBV6-1,TRBJ2-5,CASSVPGLALETQYF
TRBV27,TRBJ2-2,CASSLGVRLAGTGELFF
TRBV27,TRBJ2-7,CASSALGGGFYEQYF
TRBV27,TRBJ2-3,CASRVLQGEFDTQYF
TRBV18,TRBJ2-1,CASSVGQGGAYNEQFF
TRBV5-1,TRBJ1-2,CASSSPGSGAGYTF
TRBV9,TRBJ2-1,CASSGGGHYNEQFF
TRBV10-1,TRBJ2-5,CASSESGPVYSKYQETQYF
TRBV28,TRBJ2-5,CASSTHREETQYF
TRBV29-1,TRBJ1-5,CSVGFVGVDQPQHF
TRBV11-2,TRBJ2-2,CASRRLMDTNPGELFF
TRBV7-9,TRBJ1-1,CASSRTTEFSPGAFF
TRBV9,TRBJ2-1,CASSGDGGSSYNEQFF
TRBV27,TRBJ2-6,CASSLLAGAGANVLTF
TRBV30,TRBJ1-5,CAWGPGYRDQPQHF
TRBV14,TRBJ2-3,CASSPLSVGGGDTQYF
TRBV4-3,TRBJ2-5,CASSHRMGGGRQETQYF
TRBV10-3,TRBJ2-7,CAISGRTSGREGGSYEQYF
TRBV11-2,TRBJ2-3,CASSFSPPQTDTQYF
TRBV28,TRBJ1-5,CASRRGQGLDQPQHF
TRBV7-9,TRBJ1-1,CATTAGNTEAFF
TRBV20-1,TRBJ2-7,CSAEPGHRRF
TRBV19,TRBJ2-7,CASSPKFGLYEQYF
TRBV7-9,TRBJ1-2,CASSLAVTASYGYTF
TRBV28,TRBJ2-7,CASSFGLAGELFLYEQYF
TRBV19,TRBJ1-5,CASSMFGYIDNQPQHF
TRBV4-3,TRBJ1-2,CASSQASTGGYGYTF
TRBV5-4,TRBJ1-2,CASSWRDDYGYTF
TRBV11-2,TRBJ2-7,CASSLGLVSSYEQYF
TRBV9,TRBJ2-7,CASSPPLGGHEQYF
TRBV7-6,TRBJ2-1,CASSLLTGPSSSYNEQFF
TRBV7-2,TRBJ2-7,CASDDRDSKYEQYF
TRBV6-6,TRBJ1-5,CASSYSGGNQPQHF
TRBV19,TRBJ2-6,CASSIYSGANVLTF
TRBV27,TRBJ2-7,CAIEGEQYF
TRBV5-1,TRBJ2-7,CASSLVGTGIAQYF
TRBV4-1,TRBJ2-3,CASSQGRGTSTDTQYF
TRBV29-1,TRBJ2-1,CSVVAGGQFF
TRBV19,TRBJ2-7,CASSDKSYEQYF
TRBV18,TRBJ1-1,CASSPGSRLNTEAFF
TRBV9,TRBJ2-1,CASTQTGEAYNEQFF
TRBV19,TRBJ2-1,CAPRSGPRNEQFF
TRBV27,TRBJ1-1,CASSTGPGTEAFF
TRBV7-7,TRBJ2-1,CASSLAAGSYNEQFF
TRBV28,TRBJ2-3,CASSLVRESTDTQYF
TRBV5-1,TRBJ2-7,CASSLRASGYYEQYF
TRBV4-1,TRBJ2-5,CASSQDVGISETQYF
TRBV5-5,TRBJ1-2,CASSFGTVSYGYTF
TRBV7-6,TRBJ2-5,CASSFGGEETQYF